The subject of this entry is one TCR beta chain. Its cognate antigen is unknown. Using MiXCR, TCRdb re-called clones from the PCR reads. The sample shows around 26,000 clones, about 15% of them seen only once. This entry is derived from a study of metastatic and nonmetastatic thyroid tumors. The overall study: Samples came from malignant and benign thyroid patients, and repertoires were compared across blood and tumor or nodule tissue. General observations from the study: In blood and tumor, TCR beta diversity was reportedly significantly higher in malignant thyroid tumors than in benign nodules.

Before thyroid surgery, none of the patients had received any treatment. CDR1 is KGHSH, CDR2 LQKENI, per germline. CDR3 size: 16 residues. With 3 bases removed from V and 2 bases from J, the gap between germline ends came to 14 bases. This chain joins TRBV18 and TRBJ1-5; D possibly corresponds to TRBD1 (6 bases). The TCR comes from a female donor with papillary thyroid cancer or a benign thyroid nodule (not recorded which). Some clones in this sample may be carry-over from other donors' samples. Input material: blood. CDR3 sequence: CASSPVDRSRNQPQHF. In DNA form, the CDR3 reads TGTGCCAGCTCACCCGTCGACAGGAGTCGCAATCAGCCCCAGCATTTT.